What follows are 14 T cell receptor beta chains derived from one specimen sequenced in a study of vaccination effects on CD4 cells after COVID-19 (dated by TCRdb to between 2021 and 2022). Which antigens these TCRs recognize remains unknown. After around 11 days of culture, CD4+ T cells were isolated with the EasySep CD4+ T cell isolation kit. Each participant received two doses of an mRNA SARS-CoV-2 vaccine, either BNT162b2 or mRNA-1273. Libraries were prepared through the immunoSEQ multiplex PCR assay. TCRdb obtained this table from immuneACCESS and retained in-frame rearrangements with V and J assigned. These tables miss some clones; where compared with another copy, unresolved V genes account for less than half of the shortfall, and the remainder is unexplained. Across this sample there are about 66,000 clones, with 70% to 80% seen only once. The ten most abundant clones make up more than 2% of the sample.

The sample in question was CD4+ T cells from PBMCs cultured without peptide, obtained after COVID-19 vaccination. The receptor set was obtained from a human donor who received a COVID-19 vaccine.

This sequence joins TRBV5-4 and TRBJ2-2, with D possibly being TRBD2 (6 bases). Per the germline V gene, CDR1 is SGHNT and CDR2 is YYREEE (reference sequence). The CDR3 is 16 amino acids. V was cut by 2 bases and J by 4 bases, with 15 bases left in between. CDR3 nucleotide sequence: TGTGCCAGCAGCTTAGGGCCAGCGGGTCCCACCGGGGAGCTGTTTTTT. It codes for CASSLGPAGPTGELFF.

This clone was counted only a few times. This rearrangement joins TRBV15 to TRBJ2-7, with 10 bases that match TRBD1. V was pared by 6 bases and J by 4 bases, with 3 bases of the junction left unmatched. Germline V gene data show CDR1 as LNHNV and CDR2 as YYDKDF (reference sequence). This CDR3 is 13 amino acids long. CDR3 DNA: TGTGCCACCAGTAGGGACAGGGGATACGAGCAGTACGTC. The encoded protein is CATSRDRGYEQYV.

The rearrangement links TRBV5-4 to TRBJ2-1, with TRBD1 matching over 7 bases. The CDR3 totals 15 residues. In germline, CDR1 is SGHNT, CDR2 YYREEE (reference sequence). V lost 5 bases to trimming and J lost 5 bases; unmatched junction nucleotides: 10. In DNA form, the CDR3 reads TGTGCCAGCAGGGTTCGAGGGACAGTAAACAATGAGCAGTTCTTC. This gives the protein CASRVRGTVNNEQFF. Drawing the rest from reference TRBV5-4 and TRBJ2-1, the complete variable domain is ETGVTQSPTHLIKTRGQQVTLRCSSQSGHNTVSWYQQALGQGPQFIFQYYREEENGRGNFPPRFSGLQFPNYSSELNVNALELDDSALYLCASRVRGTVNNEQFFGPGTRLTVL.

CDR3 DNA sequence: TGCGCCAGCAGCCAAGGCGGCAGGGCGAACAATGAGCAGTTCTTC. It specifies CASSQGGRANNEQFF. The chain couples TRBV4-3 to TRBJ2-1, with D perhaps TRBD1 (5 bases). The ends were cut back, 1 base at V and 5 bases at J, with 12 bases in the middle. Looked up from germline, CDR1 is LGHNA and CDR2 is YSLEER. CDR3 length: 15 residues.

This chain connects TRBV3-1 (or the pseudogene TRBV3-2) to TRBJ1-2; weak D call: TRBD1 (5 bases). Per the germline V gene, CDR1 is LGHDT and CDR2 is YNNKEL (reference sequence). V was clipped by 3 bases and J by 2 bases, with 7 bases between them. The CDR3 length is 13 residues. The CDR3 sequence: CASSQGLNYGYTF. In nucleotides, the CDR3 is TGTGCCAGCAGCCAGGGACTGAACTATGGCTACACCTTC.

The CDR3 DNA is TGTGCCAGCAGCTTAGCCCAGGGGCAAGAGACCCAGTACTTC. This gives the protein CASSLAQGQETQYF. This rearrangement joins TRBV5-5 to TRBJ2-5, with D maybe TRBD1 (6 bases). Trimming stripped 2 bases from V and 2 bases from J, with 10 bases between. The CDR3 runs 14 residues. Per germline, CDR1 SGHKS and CDR2 YYEKEE (reference sequence).

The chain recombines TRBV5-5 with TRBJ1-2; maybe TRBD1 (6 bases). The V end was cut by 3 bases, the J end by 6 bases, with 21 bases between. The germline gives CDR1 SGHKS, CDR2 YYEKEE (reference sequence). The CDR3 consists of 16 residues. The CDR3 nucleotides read TGTGCCAGCAGCTCGACGTACAACAGGGTCGGAGATGGCTACACCTTC. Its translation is CASSSTYNRVGDGYTF.

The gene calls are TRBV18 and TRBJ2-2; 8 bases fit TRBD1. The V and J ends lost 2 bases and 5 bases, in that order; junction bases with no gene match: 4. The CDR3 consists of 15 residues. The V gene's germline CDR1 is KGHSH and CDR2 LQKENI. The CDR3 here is CASSPGTGRTGELFF. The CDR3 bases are TGTGCCAGCTCACCAGGGACAGGAAGGACCGGGGAGCTGTTTTTT.

CDR3 sequence: CASSLLTGRKERGYTF. CDR3 nucleotide sequence: TGCGCCAGCTCCCTTTTGACAGGCCGCAAAGAGAGAGGCTACACCTTC. This rearrangement joins TRBV5-1 to TRBJ1-2; D is possibly TRBD1 (6 bases). V shed 7 bases and J shed 8 bases, with 27 bases lying between them. Germline V gene data show CDR1 as SGHRS and CDR2 as YFSETQ. The CDR3 has 16 amino acids. Variable domain in full (rest from reference TRBV5-1 and TRBJ1-2): KAGVTQTPRYLIKTRGQQVTLSCSPISGHRSVSWYQQTPGQGLQFLFEYFSETQRNKGNFPGRFSGRQFSNSRSEMNVSTLELGDSALYLCASSLLTGRKERGYTFGSGTRLTVV.

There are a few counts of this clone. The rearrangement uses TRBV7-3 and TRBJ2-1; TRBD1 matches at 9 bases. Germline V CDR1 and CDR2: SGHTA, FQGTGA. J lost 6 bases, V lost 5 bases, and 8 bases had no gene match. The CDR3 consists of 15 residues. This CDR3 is CASSPAGTGSNEQFF. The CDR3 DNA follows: TGTGCCAGCAGCCCAGCCGGGACAGGGAGCAATGAGCAGTTCTTC.

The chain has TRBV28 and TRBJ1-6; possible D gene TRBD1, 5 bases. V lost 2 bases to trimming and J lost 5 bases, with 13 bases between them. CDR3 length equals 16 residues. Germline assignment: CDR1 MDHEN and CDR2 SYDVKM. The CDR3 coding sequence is TGTGCCAGCAGTTTACGCGGGGGAGCCAATAATTCACCCCTCCACTTT. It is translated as CASSLRGGANNSPLHF. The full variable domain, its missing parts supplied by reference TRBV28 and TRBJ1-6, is DVKVTQSSRYLVKRTGEKVFLECVQDMDHENMFWYRQDPGLGLRLIYFSYDVKMKEKGDIPEGYSVSREKKERFSLILESASTNQTSMYLCASSLRGGANNSPLHFGNGTRLTVT.

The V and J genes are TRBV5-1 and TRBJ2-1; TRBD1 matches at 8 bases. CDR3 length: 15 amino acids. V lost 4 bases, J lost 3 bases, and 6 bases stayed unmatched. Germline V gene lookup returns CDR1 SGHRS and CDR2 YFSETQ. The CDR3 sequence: CASSKDRDHYNEQFF. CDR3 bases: TGCGCCAGCAGCAAGGACAGGGACCACTACAATGAGCAGTTCTTC.

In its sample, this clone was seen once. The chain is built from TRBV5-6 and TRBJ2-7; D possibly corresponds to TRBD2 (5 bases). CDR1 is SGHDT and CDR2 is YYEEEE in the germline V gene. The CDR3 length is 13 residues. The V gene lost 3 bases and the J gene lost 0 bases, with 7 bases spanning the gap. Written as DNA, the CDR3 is TGTGCCAGCAGCTCGGGGAGCTCCTACGAGCAGTACGTC. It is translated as CASSSGSSYEQYV.

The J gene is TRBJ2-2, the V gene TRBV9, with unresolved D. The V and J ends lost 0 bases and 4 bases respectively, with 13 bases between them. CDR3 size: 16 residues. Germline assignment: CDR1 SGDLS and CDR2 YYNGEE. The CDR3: CASSVEQSWGTGELFF. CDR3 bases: TGTGCCAGCAGCGTAGAACAGTCCTGGGGCACCGGGGAGCTGTTTTTT.